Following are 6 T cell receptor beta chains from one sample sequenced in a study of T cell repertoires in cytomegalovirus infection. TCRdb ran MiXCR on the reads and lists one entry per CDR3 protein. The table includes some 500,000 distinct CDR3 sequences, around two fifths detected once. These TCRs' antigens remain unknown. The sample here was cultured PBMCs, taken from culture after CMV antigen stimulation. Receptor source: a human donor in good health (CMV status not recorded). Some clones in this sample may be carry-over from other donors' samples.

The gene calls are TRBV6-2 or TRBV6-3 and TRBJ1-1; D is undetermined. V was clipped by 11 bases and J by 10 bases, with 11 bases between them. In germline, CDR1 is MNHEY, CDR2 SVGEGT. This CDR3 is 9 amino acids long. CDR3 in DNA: TGTGCCGTTGGGTTGGGAGCTTTCTTT. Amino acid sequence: CAVGLGAFF.

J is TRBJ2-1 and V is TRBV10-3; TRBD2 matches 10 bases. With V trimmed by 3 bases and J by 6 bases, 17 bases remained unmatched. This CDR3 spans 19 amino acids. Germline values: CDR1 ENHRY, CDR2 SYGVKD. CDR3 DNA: TGTGCCATCAGTGAATGGGGAGGGGCTAGCGGGAGTGGTCGCAATGAGCAGTTCTTC. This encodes CAISEWGGASGSGRNEQFF.

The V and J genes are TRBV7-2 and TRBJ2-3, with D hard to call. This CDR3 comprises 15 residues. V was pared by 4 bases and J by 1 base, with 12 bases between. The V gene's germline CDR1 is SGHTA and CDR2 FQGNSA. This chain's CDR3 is CASSSGIAGTDTQYF. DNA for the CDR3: TGTGCCAGCAGCTCTGGTATCGCGGGCACAGATACGCAGTATTTT.

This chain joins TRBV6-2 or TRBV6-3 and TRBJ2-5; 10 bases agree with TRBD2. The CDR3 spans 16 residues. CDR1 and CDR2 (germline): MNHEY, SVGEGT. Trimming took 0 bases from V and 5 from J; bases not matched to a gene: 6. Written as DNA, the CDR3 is TGTGCCAGCAGTTACTCGAAAGCGGGAGGGCCGGAGACCCAGTACTTC. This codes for CASSYSKAGGPETQYF.

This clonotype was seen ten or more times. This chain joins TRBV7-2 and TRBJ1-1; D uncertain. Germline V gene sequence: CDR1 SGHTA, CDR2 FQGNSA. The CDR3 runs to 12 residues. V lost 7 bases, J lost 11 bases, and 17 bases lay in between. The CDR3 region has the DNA TGTGCCAGCAACCCCCAGCGGGGTAGCGCTTTCTTT. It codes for CASNPQRGSAFF.

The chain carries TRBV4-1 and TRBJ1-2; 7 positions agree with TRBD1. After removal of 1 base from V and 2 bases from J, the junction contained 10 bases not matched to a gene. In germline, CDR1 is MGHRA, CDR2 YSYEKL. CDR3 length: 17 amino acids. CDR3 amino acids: CASSQGSARGRNYGYTF. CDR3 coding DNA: TGCGCCAGCAGCCAAGGGTCTGCCAGGGGGAGAAACTATGGCTACACCTTC.